Following are 22 T cell receptor beta chains from one sample sequenced in a study of cytomegalovirus exposure and HLA in healthy donors. The PCR employed 60 Vbeta primers together with 13 Jbeta primers. Data came from immunoSEQ multiplex PCR; TCRdb stores just in-frame clones and leaves some out. Among approximately 150,000 clones listed, 65% to 70% were seen once. Sample: PBMCs. Receptor source: a woman between 18 and 30 years old in good health and CMV-seropositive.

The V and J genes are TRBV2 and TRBJ1-2, with TRBD1 identical over 7 bases. The germline CDR1 and CDR2 sequences are SNHLY and FYNNEI. The CDR3 has 16 amino acids. V lost 3 bases to trimming and J lost 5 bases; unmatched junction nucleotides: 12. The CDR3 DNA is TGTGCCAGCAGTGACCCAATGACAGGGACGGATTATGGCTACACCTTC. Protein sequence: CASSDPMTGTDYGYTF.

The chain couples TRBV11-2 to TRBJ2-5, with 14 bases identical to TRBD2. V lost 4 bases and J lost 4; bases outside the gene matches: 5. CDR1 is SGHAT and CDR2 is FQNNGV in the germline V gene. The CDR3 length is 16 residues. The CDR3 sequence: CASSSGTSGRGETQYF. CDR3 in DNA: TGTGCCAGCAGCTCTGGGACTAGCGGGAGAGGAGAGACCCAGTACTTC.

This chain joins TRBV13 and TRBJ2-1; TRBD1 aligns across 9 bases. Germline-derived CDR1 and CDR2 are PRHDT and FYEKMQ (reference sequence). This CDR3 region has 16 residues. V lost 5 bases, J lost 6 bases, and 11 bases stayed unmatched. The DNA for the CDR3 is TGTGCCAGCAGCATACAGGGGGCGATGGGGCCCAATGAGCAGTTCTTC. Its protein product is CASSIQGAMGPNEQFF.

The CDR3 protein is CASSEYGQGEGYTF. CDR3 coding DNA: TGTGCCAGCAGTGAATATGGACAGGGGGAGGGCTACACCTTC. The chain uses TRBV25-1 and TRBJ1-2; 10 bases line up with TRBD1. The CDR3 extends over 14 amino acids. Looked up from germline, CDR1 is MGHDK and CDR2 is SYGVNS. J gave up 8 bases and V 0 bases, and 3 bases lay outside the gene matches.

V is TRBV9 and J is TRBJ1-2, with a weak D call TRBD1 (5 bases). Germline V gene data show CDR1 as SGDLS and CDR2 as YYNGEE. This CDR3 spans 14 amino acids. Trimming stripped 0 bases from V and 4 bases from J, with 10 bases between. CDR3 DNA: TGTGCCAGCAGCGTAGATGACAGTCTCTATGGCTACACCTTC. Its translation is CASSVDDSLYGYTF.

The gene calls are TRBV30 and TRBJ1-2; D is ambiguous. This CDR3 comprises 14 residues. CDR1 GTSNPN and CDR2 SVGIG come from the germline V gene (reference sequence). V lost 0 bases to trimming and J lost 5 bases, with 13 bases between them. CDR3 coding DNA: TGTGCCTGGAGTGTACAGACGGATAGTTATGGCTACACCTTC. Its protein product is CAWSVQTDSYGYTF.

This chain links TRBV29-1 with TRBJ1-1, with a tentative D call TRBD1 (5 bases). With 6 bases removed from V and 7 bases from J, the gap between germline ends came to 18 bases. Germline values: CDR1 SQVTM, CDR2 ANQGSEA. CDR3 length equals 13 residues. CDR3 DNA sequence: TGCAGCGTCCGGGCCAAGGGGCCACATGAAGCTTTCTTT. Its translation: CSVRAKGPHEAFF. Full variable domain (missing parts from reference TRBV29-1 and TRBJ1-1): SAVISQKPSRDICQRGTSLTIQCQVDSQVTMMFWYRQQPGQSLTLIATANQGSEATYESGFVIDKFPISRPNLTFSTLTVSNMSPEDSSIYLCSVRAKGPHEAFFGQGTRLTVV.

The chain carries TRBV5-1 and TRBJ2-2; 9 bases align to TRBD2. Per germline, CDR1 SGHRS and CDR2 YFSETQ. CDR3 length: 14 amino acids. The ends lost 4 bases at V and 9 bases at J; junction bases unmatched: 7. The chain's CDR3 is CASSPGTSSRELFF. The CDR3, as DNA: TGCGCCAGCAGCCCCGGGACTAGCAGTAGGGAGCTGTTTTTT.

The gene calls are TRBV5-5 and TRBJ1-2; D not certain. The germline V gene has CDR1 SGHKS and CDR2 YYEKEE (reference sequence). V was shortened by 0 bases and J by 3 bases, with 12 bases between the two germline ends. The CDR3 runs to 15 residues. The DNA for the CDR3 is TGTGCCAGCAGCTTGGGGCGGGGAAGCGACTATGGCTACACCTTC. Translated: CASSLGRGSDYGYTF.

V and J are TRBV9 and TRBJ2-1; 13 nucleotides align to TRBD2. The CDR3 length is 20 residues. Germline V gene lookup returns CDR1 SGDLS and CDR2 YYNGEE. J gave up 0 bases and V 0 bases, and 9 bases lay outside the gene matches. Here the CDR3 DNA reads TGTGCCAGCAGCGTAGGGGTCGGGACTAGCGGGGCGATCTCCTACAATGAGCAGTTCTTC. The encoded protein is CASSVGVGTSGAISYNEQFF.

J is TRBJ1-2 and V is TRBV5-4; no clear D gene. The V gene's germline CDR1 is SGHNT and CDR2 YYREEE (reference sequence). The germline V and J ends were trimmed by 0 bases and 7 bases, with 7 bases remaining between them. This CDR3 has 12 amino acids. CDR3 in amino acids: CASSLGSGGYTF. CDR3 DNA sequence: TGTGCCAGCAGCTTGGGGTCGGGTGGCTACACCTTC.

The V and J genes are TRBV5-1 and TRBJ1-4; 9 nucleotides agree with TRBD1. The CDR3 runs to 15 residues. The germline CDR1 and CDR2 sequences are SGHRS and YFSETQ. After removal of 2 bases from V and 8 bases from J, the junction contained 7 bases not matched to a gene. The CDR3 DNA reads TGCGCCAGCAGCTTAGAACAGGGGGCCTTAGAAAAACTGTTTTTT. It codes for CASSLEQGALEKLFF.

The chain uses TRBV2 and TRBJ2-3; weak D call: TRBD2 (7 bases). Germline assignment: CDR1 SNHLY and CDR2 FYNNEI. The CDR3 has 14 residues. Trimming cost V 8 bases and J 4 bases, with 16 bases left between them. Written as DNA, the CDR3 is TGTGCCAGCCGCTCTGGGGGGGGCTCAGATACGCAGTATTTT. As protein: CASRSGGGSDTQYF.

This clone has only one observation. The V call is TRBV27, the J call TRBJ1-4; no firm D call. CDR1 and CDR2 from the germline V gene are MNHEY and SMNVEV (reference sequence). This CDR3 is built from 13 residues. Between the trimmed V and J ends, which lost 6 bases and 11 bases, there was a span of 16 bases. The CDR3 bases are TGTGCCAGCAGCCACCCGGGAGCCATGAAACTGTTTTTT. Translating gives CASSHPGAMKLFF.

The chain joins TRBV7-8 to TRBJ1-5; 9 nucleotides agree with TRBD1. The germline V gene has CDR1 SGHVS and CDR2 FQNEAQ. Trimming removed 1 base from V and 0 bases from J; junction bases left unmatched: 1. The CDR3 has 16 residues. This chain's CDR3 is CASSLEQGASNQPQHF. The CDR3 DNA is TGTGCCAGCAGCTTAGAACAGGGGGCTAGCAATCAGCCCCAGCATTTT.

The V and J genes are TRBV5-8 and TRBJ1-1; D may be TRBD1 (6 bases). The V gene's germline CDR1 is SGHTS and CDR2 YDEGEE. V was cut by 1 base and J by 4 bases, with 11 bases left in between. The CDR3 is 14 amino acids. The CDR3 DNA reads as TGTGCCAGCAGCTTGTCAGGGGCCGTCACTGAAGCTTTCTTT. Protein: CASSLSGAVTEAFF.

As regards this clone: A junction end diverges from the germline sequence, so it may reflect a read error. This sample includes further DNA sequences coding for the same CDR3. The chain is built from TRBV13 and TRBJ2-2, with a possible D match to TRBD2 (5 bases). The CDR3 length is 15 residues. Per the germline V gene, CDR1 is PRHDT and CDR2 is FYEKMQ (reference sequence). The chain's CDR3 is CASSLRGLYTGELFF. Here the CDR3 DNA reads TGTGCCAGCAGCTTACGCGGGCTATACACCGGGGAGCTATTTTTT.

The genes are TRBV19 and TRBJ2-2; D may be TRBD2 (6 bases). Looked up from germline, CDR1 is LNHDA and CDR2 is SQIVND (reference sequence). With 4 bases removed from V and 7 bases from J, the gap between germline ends came to 16 bases. The CDR3 is 15 residues long. CDR3 nucleotides: TGTGCCAGTAGTAGCCCCTCCGGGAGCAGCGGGGAGCTGTTTTTT. As protein: CASSSPSGSSGELFF.

This clone was seen a few times. The chain carries TRBV6-5 and TRBJ1-1, with D possibly being TRBD1 (6 bases). V lost 6 bases, J lost 4 bases, and 12 bases lay in between. Germline V gene lookup returns CDR1 MNHEY and CDR2 SVGAGI. CDR3 length: 13 residues. CDR3 protein: CASSALQGTEAFF. The CDR3 nucleotides read TGTGCCAGCAGCGCACTACAGGGCACTGAAGCTTTCTTT.

The table lists this clone with a few counts. The rearrangement joins TRBV19 to TRBJ2-6; TRBD1 aligns across 8 bases. V gave up 4 bases and J gave up 2 bases; unmatched junction bases: 13. The CDR3 sequence is 19 residues long. Germline V gene lookup returns CDR1 LNHDA and CDR2 SQIVND (reference sequence). The chain's CDR3 is CASSTLGTGRRPGANVLTF. CDR3 bases: TGTGCCAGTAGTACGCTCGGGACAGGCCGTCGGCCTGGGGCCAACGTCCTGACTTTC.

The chain combines TRBV30 with TRBJ1-2, with 9 bases fitting TRBD1. The CDR3 loop spans 14 amino acids. The V gene's germline CDR1 is GTSNPN and CDR2 SVGIG (reference sequence). Trimming removed 2 bases from V and 4 bases from J; junction bases left unmatched: 5. CDR3 DNA: TGTGCCTGGAGTCCACAGACAGGGGGCTATGGCTACACCTTC. Amino acid sequence: CAWSPQTGGYGYTF. Together with reference TRBV30 and TRBJ1-2, the CDR3 gives the full variable domain: SQTIHQWPATLVQPVGSPLSLECTVEGTSNPNLYWYRQAAGRGLQLLFYSVGIGQISSEVPQNLSASRPQDRQFILSSKKLLLSDSGFYLCAWSPQTGGYGYTFGSGTRLTVV.

This rearrangement joins TRBV20-1 to TRBJ1-2; D not certain. CDR3 length equals 11 residues. Germline loops: CDR1 DFQATT, CDR2 SNEGSKA (reference sequence). Trimming removed 6 bases at V and 7 bases at J, with 12 bases between. CDR3 amino acids: CSAERVGGYTF. CDR3 nucleotides: TGCAGTGCCGAGAGAGTTGGTGGCTACACCTTC.